This T cell receptor (beta chain) was documented in a study of control samples from healthy donors and cancer patients (dated by TCRdb to the early 2020s). Per the germline V gene, MRHNA is the CDR1 and SNTAGT is the CDR2. The CDR3 measures 15 amino acids from cysteine to phenylalanine. Just the 45-base CDR3 DNA is kept, in frame starting at base 1. V loses 4 bases at its end and J loses 3 bases; junction bases beyond the gene matches: 6. For this clone: Its binding antigen is unknown. Base qualities are not at hand, and no much larger clone is one base apart.

Library creation used the immunoSEQ multiplex PCR assay. TCRdb carries this immuneACCESS record with in-frame sequences only. Its versions omit some clonotypes, under half of them owing to an unresolved V gene in the studies checked, with the rest unexplained. The sample profile shows tens of thousands of clones; over 85% of them were found once. The leading ten clones occupy about 1.9% of the sample. The TCR was taken from a woman aged 60-75 years with head and neck cancer. Source material: PBMCs. The sequence links TRBV6-4 to TRBJ2-7; the junction holds 10 bases that match TRBD2. In nucleotide form, the sequence is TGTGCCAGCAGTGTCCTAGCGGGGGAAGACTACGAGCAGTACTTC. The translation is CASSVLAGEDYEQYF.